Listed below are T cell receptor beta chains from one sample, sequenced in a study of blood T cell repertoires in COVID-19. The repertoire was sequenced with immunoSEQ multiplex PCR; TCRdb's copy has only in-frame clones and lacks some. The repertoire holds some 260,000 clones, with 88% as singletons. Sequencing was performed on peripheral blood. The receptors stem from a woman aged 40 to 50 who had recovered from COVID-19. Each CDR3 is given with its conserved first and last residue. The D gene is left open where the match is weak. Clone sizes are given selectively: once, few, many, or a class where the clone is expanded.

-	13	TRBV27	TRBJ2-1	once	TGTGCCAGCAGTTCCCCGGGTGTCCATGAGCAGTTCTTC	CASSSPGVHEQFF
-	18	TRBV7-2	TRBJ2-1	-	TGTGCCAGCAGCACCATCAGGGGACATCTAGGGGTCTACAATGAGCAGTTCTTC	CASSTIRGHLGVYNEQFF
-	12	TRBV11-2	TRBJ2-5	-	TGTGCCAGCAGCTTCGGGGGAGAGACCCAGTACTTC	CASSFGGETQYF
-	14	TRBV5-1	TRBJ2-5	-	TGCGCCAGCAGCTTGGTCGGGTACCAAGAGACCCAGTACTTC	CASSLVGYQETQYF
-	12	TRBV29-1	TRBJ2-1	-	TGCAGCGTTGAAGGGGCAGCTAATGAGCAGTTCTTC	CSVEGAANEQFF
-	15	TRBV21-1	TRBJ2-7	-	TGTGCCAGCAACCCATTACTAGCGGGAGGGCCGAAGCAGTACTTC	CASNPLLAGGPKQYF
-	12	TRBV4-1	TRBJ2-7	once	TGCGCCAGCAGCCAAAGTAGGGGCGAGCAGTACTTC	CASSQSRGEQYF
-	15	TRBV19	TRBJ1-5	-	TGTGCCAGTAGGCGAGGGACACGGAGCAATCAGCCCCAGCATTTT	CASRRGTRSNQPQHF
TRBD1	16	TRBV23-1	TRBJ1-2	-	TGCGCCAGCACCCAAAACTCAGGGGGCGGTCGGTATGGCTACACCTTC	CASTQNSGGGRYGYTF
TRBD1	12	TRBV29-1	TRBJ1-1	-	TGCAGCGTTCAGGGGGCGAACACTGAAGCTTTCTTT	CSVQGANTEAFF
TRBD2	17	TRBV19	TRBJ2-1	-	TGTGCCAGTAGTATCGAGGCTAGCGGGAGTTGGGGTGATGAGCAGTTCTTC	CASSIEASGSWGDEQFF
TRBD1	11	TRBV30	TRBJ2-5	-	TGTGCCCGCGGGACAGGGGAGACCCAGTACTTC	CARGTGETQYF
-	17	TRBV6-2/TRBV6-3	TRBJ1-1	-	TGTGCCAGCAGCCCCACCGTGGGTGGGGGCCTGAACACTGAAGCTTTCTTT	CASSPTVGGGLNTEAFF
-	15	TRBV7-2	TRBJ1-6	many	TGTGCCAGCAGCTTATTGGGCCAGCGGGATTCACCCCTCCACTTT	CASSLLGQRDSPLHF
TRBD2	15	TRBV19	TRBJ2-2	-	TGTGCCAGTACCGAGACTAGCGGGAACACCGGGGAGCTGTTTTTT	CASTETSGNTGELFF
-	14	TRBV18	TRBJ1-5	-	TGTGCCAGCTCACCATCGGGATCCAATCAGCCCCAGCATTTT	CASSPSGSNQPQHF
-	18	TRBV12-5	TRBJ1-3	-	TGTGCTAGTGGTTTGGTTTCAGGCAAATCCCGCTCTGGAAACACCATATATTTT	CASGLVSGKSRSGNTIYF
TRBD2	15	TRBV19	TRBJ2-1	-	TGTGCCAGTAGTTCCGGACTAGGACAATACAATGAGCAGTTCTTC	CASSSGLGQYNEQFF
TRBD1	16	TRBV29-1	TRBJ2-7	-	TGCAGCGTTGCCCCGCGGGTGGGGGACAGCACCTACGAGCAGTACTTC	CSVAPRVGDSTYEQYF
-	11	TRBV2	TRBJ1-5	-	TGTGCCAGCAGTGAGGTCGGGCCCCAGCATTTT	CASSEVGPQHF
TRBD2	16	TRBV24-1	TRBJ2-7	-	TGTGCCACCAGTTCCCCCCGGACTAGCGGGACCTACGAGCAGTACTTC	CATSSPRTSGTYEQYF
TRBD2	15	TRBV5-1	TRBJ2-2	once	TGCGCCAGCAGGGGCGCCTCGGGAGGGCCCGGGGAGCTGTTTTTT	CASRGASGGPGELFF
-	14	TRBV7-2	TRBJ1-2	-	TGTGCCAGCAGCTTAGGAGCACCTATCAATGGCTACACCTTC	CASSLGAPINGYTF
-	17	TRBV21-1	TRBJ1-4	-	TGTGCCAGCAGCACAGGGAACCCCTCTGCAACTAATGAAAAACTGTTTTTT	CASSTGNPSATNEKLFF
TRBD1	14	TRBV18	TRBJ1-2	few	TGTGCCAGCTCTCGACAGGGGGCAAACTATGGCTACACCTTC	CASSRQGANYGYTF
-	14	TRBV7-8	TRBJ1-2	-	TGTGCCAGCAGCTTCGGCGACAGTAACTATGGCTACACCTTC	CASSFGDSNYGYTF
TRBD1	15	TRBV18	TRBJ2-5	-	TGTGCCAGCTCCCCACGGACAGGGGTTATGGAGACCCAGTACTTC	CASSPRTGVMETQYF
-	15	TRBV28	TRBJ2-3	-	TGTGCCAGCAGTTTCTGGGGGGACAGCACAGATACGCAGTATTTT	CASSFWGDSTDTQYF